This T cell receptor (beta chain) was identified in a study of beta chain features in type 1 diabetes. Study in general: Examination spanned around 110 million sorted cells from all samples.

Note on this clone: Its specificity is unknown.

TCRB transcripts that were expressed got sequenced, as all of the isolated RNA had been reverse transcribed. Method: immunoSEQ multiplex PCR; TCRdb's copy keeps in-frame clones and lacks some. The sample has 100,000 to 150,000 clones, around 10% seen once; the top ten hold around 0.7%. General observations from the study: Moderate yet significant TCRB CDR3 shortening was seen in Type 1 diabetes patients in all four CD4+ subsets. Naive, central memory and regulatory TCRB repertoires appeared more similar among patients than healthy donors.

Each sorted population was over 98% pure. The CDR3 contains 15 residues. Deletions cut 4 bases from V and 0 bases from J, with 10 bases between. Germline-derived CDR1 and CDR2 are SGHDT and YYEEEE. Input material: central memory CD4+ T cells from blood. V gene TRBV5-6 combines with J gene TRBJ2-2; D is perhaps TRBD1 (5 bases). The source of this sequence is a man aged 25-45 years with type 1 diabetes. CDR3 sequence (DNA): TGTGCCAGCAGCCCAAAGGGGTCGAACACCGGGGAGCTGTTTTTT. It specifies CASSPKGSNTGELFF.